A selection of T cell receptor beta chains follows, all from one sample in a study of chemoradiotherapy in HPV16-positive cancers. Using immunoSEQ multiplex PCR, the repertoire was profiled, and TCRdb retains in-frame clones only, with some absent. The data show 25,000 to 30,000 clones, with around nine tenths seen just once and over 20% held by the top ten. The material was blood, obtained from a patient who underwent chemoradiotherapy. These receptors all stem from a human donor with HPV-associated anogenital cancer. CDR3s include the opening cysteine and the closing phenylalanine or tryptophan. The order of the fields is clone size, D gene, V gene, J gene, CDR3 DNA, CDR3 protein. The D gene is left open where the match is weak. Clone size is given for some rows only: seen once, a few or many times, or a class if the clone is expanded.

-	-	TRBV11-2	TRBJ2-1	TGTGCCAGCAGCTTATCCGTTAGGGGGTCCTACAATGAGCAGTTCTTC	CASSLSVRGSYNEQFF
-	TRBD1	TRBV11-2	TRBJ2-7	TGTGCCAGCAGCCTAGCCACCGGGACAGGGGGCGTCAGTTCCTACGAGCAGTACTTC	CASSLATGTGGVSSYEQYF
-	-	TRBV5-6	TRBJ2-3	TGTGCCAGCAGCCGGCGGACCACAGATACGCAGTATTTT	CASSRRTTDTQYF
-	-	TRBV6-1	TRBJ2-7	TGTGCCAGCAGTTTGACAGGCTCCTACGAGCAGTACTTC	CASSLTGSYEQYF
-	-	TRBV13	TRBJ2-5	TGTGCCAGCAGCCAGCGTGGGGTGGTTAAAGAGACCCAGTACTTC	CASSQRGVVKETQYF
few	TRBD1	TRBV2	TRBJ1-2	TGTGCCAGTGGTGACAGGGAGTATGGCTACACCTTC	CASGDREYGYTF
-	TRBD2	TRBV5-1	TRBJ2-1	TGCGCCAGCAGCTTGTGGGAGCGGGGCCTATCTTACAATGAGCAGTTCTTC	CASSLWERGLSYNEQFF
-	-	TRBV7-2	TRBJ2-1	TGTGCCAGCAGCTTAGTGTCGGGAGTCCCCTACAATGAGCAGTTCTTC	CASSLVSGVPYNEQFF
-	-	TRBV7-9	TRBJ2-7	TGTGCCAGCAGCTTAGTGGGGGTCTCTAATTACGAGCAGTACTTC	CASSLVGVSNYEQYF
-	-	TRBV19	TRBJ2-1	TGTGCCAGTACGGGGTCTGACAATGAGCAGTTCTTC	CASTGSDNEQFF
few	-	TRBV18	TRBJ2-3	TGTGCCAGCTCACCTCCACAGGTTAATACGCAGTATTTT	CASSPPQVNTQYF
-	TRBD2	TRBV28	TRBJ2-5	TGTGCCAGCAGTAAGGTTAGCGGGAGTTTTCAAGAGACCCAGTACTTC	CASSKVSGSFQETQYF
-	-	TRBV14	TRBJ1-2	TGTGCCAGCAGCCAAGATCTGGTGACTGGCTACACCTTC	CASSQDLVTGYTF
-	-	TRBV21-1	TRBJ1-4	TGTGCCAGCAGCAAAGAATGGACAGGGCCCGGTGAAAAACTGTTTTTT	CASSKEWTGPGEKLFF
-	-	TRBV5-6	TRBJ1-1	TGTGCCAGCAGCTCTATCGGGCAGAACACTGAAGCTTTCTTT	CASSSIGQNTEAFF
-	-	TRBV5-1	TRBJ2-3	TGCGCCAGCAGCTTGGTGTCAGAGAACACAGATACGCAGTATTTT	CASSLVSENTDTQYF
-	-	TRBV4-1	TRBJ2-1	TGCGCCAGCAGCCAGACGAATGAGCAGTTCTTC	CASSQTNEQFF
-	-	TRBV28	TRBJ2-1	TGTGCCAGCACCGGGGGGCGTACCTACAATGAGCAGTTCTTC	CASTGGRTYNEQFF
-	-	TRBV6-5	TRBJ2-5	TGTGCCAGCAGTTACACCGTGGACCAAGAGACCCAGTACTTC	CASSYTVDQETQYF
-	TRBD2	TRBV7-7	TRBJ2-5	TGTGCTAGCAGCTTAGCGGGGTGGCGACAGACCCAGTACTTC	CASSLAGWRQTQYF
-	-	TRBV2	TRBJ2-7	TGTGCCAGCAGTGAATGGGGCTACGAGCAGTACTTC	CASSEWGYEQYF
-	-	TRBV6-1	TRBJ2-1	TGTGCCAGCAGTGAACGGGCCCCCGGGGCCTACAATGAGCAGTTCTTC	CASSERAPGAYNEQFF
-	-	TRBV10-2	TRBJ2-7	TGCGCCAGCAGCCTTTTGACGGTGGGCTACGAGCAGTACTTC	CASSLLTVGYEQYF
-	-	TRBV11-2	TRBJ2-7	TGTGCCAGCAGCTTCGGCAGGGTGAGAGACGAGCAGTACTTC	CASSFGRVRDEQYF
-	TRBD1	TRBV7-2	TRBJ1-5	TGTGCCAGCAGCTGGACAGGGTCGAGCAATCAGCCCCAGCATTTT	CASSWTGSSNQPQHF
-	TRBD1	TRBV7-9	TRBJ2-2	TGTGCCAGCAGCCAAGAACAGGGGAGCTTCACCGGGGAGCTGTTTTTT	CASSQEQGSFTGELFF
-	TRBD1	TRBV6-6	TRBJ2-1	TGTGCCAGCAATCCGGGACAGCTTAATAATGAGCAGTTCTTC	CASNPGQLNNEQFF
-	-	TRBV30	TRBJ1-2	TGTGCCTGGAAAGATTTCAACTATGGCTACACCTTC	CAWKDFNYGYTF
-	-	TRBV19	TRBJ1-2	TGTGCCAGTGAGGGGGGCGAGCTCTATGGCTACACCTTC	CASEGGELYGYTF
-	TRBD1	TRBV29-1	TRBJ2-3	TGCAGCGTTGATGGCCAGGGGGAGGATACGCAGTATTTT	CSVDGQGEDTQYF
once	TRBD1	TRBV6-5	TRBJ1-2	TGTGCCAGCAGACCGGGACAGACCTTATATGGCTACACCTTC	CASRPGQTLYGYTF
-	TRBD1	TRBV6-1	TRBJ2-2	TGTGCCAGCAGTGATCTAGGGGGCGCGAACACCGGGGAGCTGTTTTTT	CASSDLGGANTGELFF
few	TRBD1	TRBV5-4	TRBJ2-2	TGTGCCAGCAGCTTACAACCGGGACAGGGAACCGGGGAGCTGTTTTTT	CASSLQPGQGTGELFF
-	-	TRBV18	TRBJ2-7	TGTGCCAGCTCACCAGGGCTGACCTACGAGCAGTACTTC	CASSPGLTYEQYF
-	TRBD2	TRBV30	TRBJ2-7	TGTGCGGGGGGACTAGCGAGCTACGAGCAGTACTTC	CAGGLASYEQYF
-	TRBD2	TRBV30	TRBJ2-2	TGTGCCTGGGACAGGGGACTAGCGGGGACCGGGGAGCTGTTTTTT	CAWDRGLAGTGELFF
-	TRBD1	TRBV19	TRBJ2-7	TGTGCCAGTAACAACCCGGGACAGGGGTACTACGAGCAGTACTTC	CASNNPGQGYYEQYF
-	TRBD2	TRBV28	TRBJ2-5	TGTGCCAGCAGTTTACTAGCGGGGGAAGAGACCCAGTACTTC	CASSLLAGEETQYF
-	TRBD1	TRBV5-8	TRBJ1-2	TGTGCCAGCAGCTACGGACAGGGGTACCACTATGGCTACACCTTC	CASSYGQGYHYGYTF
once	-	TRBV11-2	TRBJ2-2	TGTGCCAGCAGCTTAGGAGGGGGGGTCACCGGGGAGCTGTTTTTT	CASSLGGGVTGELFF
-	-	TRBV28	TRBJ1-5	TGTGCCAGCAGTGAAGGGAATAGGGGCAATCAGCCCCAGCATTTT	CASSEGNRGNQPQHF
-	TRBD1	TRBV6-5	TRBJ1-2	TGTGCCAGCAGTCGGGGACAGGGGGACTATGGCTACACCTTC	CASSRGQGDYGYTF
-	-	TRBV28	TRBJ2-7	TGTGCCAGCAGTTCTGGACGGCGATACGAGCAGTACTTC	CASSSGRRYEQYF
-	TRBD2	TRBV27	TRBJ2-3	TGTGCCAGCAGTCCGCTACGGGGGGGCCAGGATACTGGGGCAGATACGCAGTATTTT	CASSPLRGGQDTGADTQYF
-	-	TRBV6-5	TRBJ2-2	TGTGCCAGCGGATACAGGGATACCGGGGAGCTGTTTTTT	CASGYRDTGELFF
-	-	TRBV10-3	TRBJ2-3	TGTGCCACTCGGGGAGAGTTCGAGCGGGTAGATACGCAGTATTTT	CATRGEFERVDTQYF
-	-	TRBV6-1	TRBJ1-1	TGTGCCAGCCGACCCCGGGACACTGAAGCTTTCTTT	CASRPRDTEAFF
-	TRBD1	TRBV2	TRBJ2-3	TGTGCCAGCATTGGACAGGGGATGAGGACAGATACGCAGTATTTT	CASIGQGMRTDTQYF
-	TRBD1	TRBV7-9	TRBJ2-7	TGTGCCAGCAGCCCTCCGACAGGGTCCTACGAGCAGTACTTC	CASSPPTGSYEQYF